This TCR beta chain came from a study of shared clonotypes between healthy human individuals. Whole-study findings and limits: Memory subsets generally showed lower estimated richness than naive subsets. The study's rarefaction showed incomplete sorted-subset sequencing despite large depth. The study found about 5% of naive CD4 clonotypes shared across a handful of donors. Relative to clonotypes present in all four donors, those not shared had lower generation probabilities.

The germline V and J ends were trimmed by 5 bases and 3 bases, with 28 bases remaining between them. Germline V gives CDR1 SGHTA, CDR2 FQGNSA. The length of the CDR3 is 19 residues. The method was immunoSEQ multiplex PCR; TCRdb's version includes in-frame clones alone and lacks a portion of them. The table has some 2.1 million clones, about 95% seen once. Positively selected for CCR7, the CD45RO-negative cells used as naive CD8 cells excluded terminally differentiated effector memory CD45RA+ cells. For this clone: Its antigen is not identified.

The sample taken for sequencing was naive CD8+ T cells sorted from blood. This sequence joins TRBV7-2 and TRBJ1-2; D remains ambiguous. The TCR sequence derives from a young man in good health. CDR3 coding DNA: TGTGCCAGCAGCCCCAGATGGCAGGTCTCCCGGTTTTTAGACTATGGCTACACCTTC. Its translation: CASSPRWQVSRFLDYGYTF.